The source of this TCR beta chain is a study of regulatory T cells in long-lasting Graves disease. In the study overall: Patients with new Graves' disease had used antithyroid drugs below 3 months. General study points: Newly diagnosed Graves' patients had higher TCR diversity than persistent ones. Few sampled subjects may have lowered accuracy.

Construction of TCR beta libraries relied on iRepertoire HTBI primers and on Arm-PCR targeting CDR3 regions. TCRdb used MiXCR to reprocess the multiplex PCR reads, holding one entry per CDR3 protein. The table includes 200,000 to 250,000 distinct CDR3 sequences, 20% detected once. Time point in this sample: newly diagnosed GD, antithyroid drugs for less than 3 months. PBMCs were the source of the RNA used for TCR sequencing. The CDR3 is made up of 17 amino acids. The J segment lost 1 base and the V segment lost 3 bases, leaving 6 bases of the junction unmatched. Germline V gene data show CDR1 as ENHRY and CDR2 as SYGVKD. With respect to this clonotype: Antigen unknown.

V gene TRBV10-3 combines with J gene TRBJ2-2, with 9 nucleotides matching TRBD1. Sequencing used peripheral blood mononuclear cells (PBMCs), obtained at new diagnosis, from a patient treated with antithyroid drugs. The receptor's source is a female donor with Graves disease. The CDR3 sequence: CAISEKRQGGNTGELFF. Here the CDR3 DNA reads TGTGCCATCAGTGAAAAGAGACAGGGGGGGAACACCGGGGAGCTGTTTTTT.